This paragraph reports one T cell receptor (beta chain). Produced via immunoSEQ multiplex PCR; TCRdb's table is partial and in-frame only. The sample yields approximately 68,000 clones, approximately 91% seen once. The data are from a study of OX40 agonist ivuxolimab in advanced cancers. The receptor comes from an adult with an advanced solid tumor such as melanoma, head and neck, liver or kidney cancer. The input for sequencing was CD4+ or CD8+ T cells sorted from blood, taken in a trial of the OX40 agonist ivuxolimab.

The CDR3 DNA reads as TGTGCCATCAGGAAAGGGACTAGCGGGAGGGCCGGGGACGAGCAGTACTTC. Protein product: CAIRKGTSGRAGDEQYF. The rearrangement uses TRBV10-3 and TRBJ2-7; TRBD2 matches at 16 bases. The CDR3 spans 17 residues. Germline V lookup: CDR1 ENHRY, CDR2 SYGVKD. The V gene end was trimmed by 6 bases and the J gene end by 5 bases; junction bases not matched to a gene: 10.